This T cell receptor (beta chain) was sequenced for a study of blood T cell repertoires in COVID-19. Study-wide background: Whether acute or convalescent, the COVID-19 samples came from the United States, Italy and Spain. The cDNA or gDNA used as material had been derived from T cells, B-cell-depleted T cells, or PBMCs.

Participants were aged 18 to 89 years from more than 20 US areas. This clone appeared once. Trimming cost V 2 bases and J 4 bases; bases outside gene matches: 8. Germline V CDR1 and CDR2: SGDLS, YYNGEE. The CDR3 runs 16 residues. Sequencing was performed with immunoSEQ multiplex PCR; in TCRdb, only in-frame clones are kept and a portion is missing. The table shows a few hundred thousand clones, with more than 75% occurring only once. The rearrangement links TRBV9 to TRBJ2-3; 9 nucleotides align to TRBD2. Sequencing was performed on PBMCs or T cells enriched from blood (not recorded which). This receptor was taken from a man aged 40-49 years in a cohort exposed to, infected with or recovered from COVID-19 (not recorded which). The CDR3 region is CASSVLAGATADTQYF. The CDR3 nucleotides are TGTGCCAGCAGCGTCTTAGCGGGAGCTACCGCAGATACGCAGTATTTT.